This T cell receptor (beta chain) was found in a study of blood T cell repertoires in COVID-19. Study context: The United States, Italy and Spain provided the acute and convalescent COVID-19 samples.

Per the original data handling: For nucleated cells, counts were estimated from reference gene primer amplification. TCRdb's table, derived via immunoSEQ multiplex PCR, lists solely in-frame clones and lacks some. The D gene and trimming were derived from the DNA, and the V and J assignments and clone size from that table. In the table there are about 320,000 clones, roughly 85% of which are singletons. Participants were aged about 18 to 90 years from 20 to 30 US areas. Within 2 weeks before study entry, exposed participants met a COVID-19 case. Germline trimming cut 8 bases from V and 4 bases from J; bases unmatched to any gene: 5. The CDR3 totals 14 residues. Germline CDR1 and CDR2: LNHDA and SQIVND (reference sequence).

What was sequenced was PBMCs or T cells enriched from blood (not recorded which). The chain carries TRBV19 and TRBJ1-6; 7 bases match TRBD1. The sequence was obtained from a woman aged 30 to 39 who had been exposed to COVID-19. The CDR3 bases are TGTGCCAGTCGGACAGGCATATATAATTCACCCCTCCACTTT. This sequence encodes CASRTGIYNSPLHF.